This paragraph reports one TCR beta chain. The antigen is unknown. These data originate in a study of cytomegalovirus exposure and HLA in healthy donors. Broader study findings: The study listed 164 cytomegalovirus-associated TCR beta chains. The CMV antigen specificity of a few CMV-associated chains was confirmed through in vitro analysis.

This CDR3 is 14 amino acids long. Germline CDR1 reads MNHEY; CDR2 reads SVGAGI. The V gene end was trimmed by 8 bases and the J gene end by 9 bases; junction bases not matched to a gene: 12. Clones were sequenced by immunoSEQ multiplex PCR, and TCRdb holds only the in-frame ones, with some missing. The table shows about 140,000 clones, with roughly 90% occurring only once. The specimen was PBMCs. V is TRBV6-5 and J is TRBJ2-7; 11 positions match TRBD2. The source of this sequence is a man aged 18-30 years in good health and CMV-seropositive. The CDR3 sequence: CASSPRTSGSGQYF. CDR3 nucleotides: TGTGCCAGCTCCCCCCGGACTAGCGGGTCGGGGCAGTACTTC.